These 23 T cell receptor beta chains were all obtained from the same sample, sequenced in a study of T cell responses to AZD1222 COVID-19 vaccine. TCRdb's copy holds only in-frame clones and misses some; the assay was immunoSEQ multiplex PCR. The table lists some 170,000 clones, more than 85% of them singletons. The material was peripheral blood, obtained 28 days after the second AZD1222 dose. These receptors were collected from an adult who received the AZD1222 COVID-19 vaccine.

The chain links TRBV4-3 to TRBJ1-6, with D possibly matching TRBD1 (6 bases). The V gene lost 4 bases and the J gene lost 0 bases, with 10 bases spanning the gap. CDR3 size: 16 residues. CDR1 is LGHNA, CDR2 YSLEER, per germline. CDR3 sequence reads: CASSRQASSYNSPLHF. The DNA for the CDR3 is TGCGCCAGCAGCCGACAGGCGAGCTCCTATAATTCACCCCTCCACTTT.

The chain employs TRBV2 and TRBJ2-5; D gene uncertain. V shed 6 bases and J shed 5 bases, with 19 bases lying between them. Germline CDR1 and CDR2: SNHLY and FYNNEI. The CDR3 extends over 15 amino acids. CDR3 sequence: CASRMVRSKVETQYF. CDR3 in DNA: TGTGCCAGCAGGATGGTCCGTTCTAAGGTGGAGACCCAGTACTTC.

This CDR3 reads CASSLARRASEKLFF. Written as DNA, the CDR3 is TGTGCCAGCAGCTTAGCGCGCAGGGCTTCGGAAAAACTGTTTTTT. V gene TRBV7-6 combines with J gene TRBJ1-4, with D maybe TRBD1 (5 bases). Germline V gene data show CDR1 as SGHVS and CDR2 as FNYEAQ. There are 15 residues in the CDR3. V was pared by 0 bases and J by 8 bases, with 13 bases between.

The chain couples TRBV12-3 or TRBV12-4 to TRBJ2-2; D is uncertain. The CDR3 has 13 amino acids. The V and J ends lost 5 bases and 2 bases respectively, with 6 bases between them. This CDR3 is CASSTYNTGELFF. Here the CDR3 DNA reads TGTGCCAGCAGTACCTATAACACCGGGGAGCTGTTTTTT.

The gene calls are TRBV5-6 and TRBJ1-2, with D unresolved. The V end was cut by 5 bases, the J end by 7 bases, with 12 bases between. The germline V gene has CDR1 SGHDT and CDR2 YYEEEE. The CDR3 loop spans 12 amino acids. CDR3 loop: CASRRFEFGYTF. The CDR3 DNA sequence: TGTGCCAGCAGGCGGTTCGAATTTGGCTACACCTTC.

This chain uses TRBV7-6 with TRBJ2-1; 9 nucleotides line up with TRBD1. This CDR3 has 15 residues. Germline V gene sequence: CDR1 SGHVS, CDR2 FNYEAQ. The ends lost 5 bases at V and 4 bases at J; junction bases unmatched: 6. CDR3 DNA: TGTGCCAGCAGCCCCGGGACAGGGCCATACAATGAGCAGTTCTTC. Amino acid sequence: CASSPGTGPYNEQFF.

This clone was seen only once. The chain recombines TRBV4-1 with TRBJ2-1; 7 bases agree with TRBD2. The V gene's germline CDR1 is MGHRA and CDR2 YSYEKL. With 3 bases clipped from V and 0 bases from J, the junction kept 5 bases outside the gene matches. The CDR3 loop spans 16 amino acids. CDR3: CASSQPTSDSYNEQFF. In nucleotides, the CDR3 is TGCGCCAGCAGCCAGCCCACTAGCGACTCCTACAATGAGCAGTTCTTC.

The rearrangement uses TRBV10-2 and TRBJ2-1; a weak D match, TRBD1 (6 bases). The V end was cut by 0 bases, the J end by 7 bases, with 10 bases between. The germline CDR1 and CDR2 sequences are WSHSY and SAAADI. This CDR3 contains 14 residues. CDR3 loop: CASSESRTVNEQFF. CDR3 in DNA: TGCGCCAGCAGTGAGTCAAGGACAGTTAATGAGCAGTTCTTC.

V and J are TRBV5-5 and TRBJ2-1; 9 nucleotides align to TRBD2. With V trimmed by 4 bases and J by 8 bases, 13 bases remained unmatched. The germline gives CDR1 SGHKS, CDR2 YYEKEE (reference sequence). This CDR3 has 16 residues. This CDR3 reads CASSKNSGRTIDEQFF. In nucleotides, the CDR3 is TGTGCCAGCAGCAAAAATAGCGGGAGAACTATCGATGAGCAGTTCTTC.

CDR3 in amino acids: CASSQGAGANVLTF. CDR3 bases: TGTGCCAGCAGCCAAGGGGCTGGGGCCAACGTCCTGACTTTC. This chain uses TRBV3-1 (or the pseudogene TRBV3-2) with TRBJ2-6; unclear D gene. V was trimmed by 1 base and J by 2 bases, leaving 3 bases between them. The CDR3 has 14 residues. CDR1 and CDR2 from the germline V gene are LGHDT and YNNKEL (reference sequence).

The V call is TRBV6-5, the J call TRBJ2-1, with D possibly being TRBD1 (5 bases). This CDR3 contains 15 residues. Trimming stripped 2 bases from V and 0 bases from J, with 8 bases between. In germline, CDR1 is MNHEY, CDR2 SVGAGI. The DNA of the CDR3 is TGTGCCAGCAGTTACGGTGACAGCTCCTACAATGAGCAGTTCTTC. As protein: CASSYGDSSYNEQFF.

The chain combines TRBV2 with TRBJ2-7; a weak D match, TRBD1 (6 bases). From germline, CDR1 is SNHLY and CDR2 FYNNEI. The CDR3 covers 16 residues. The ends were cut back, 3 bases at V and 3 bases at J, with 18 bases in the middle. The CDR3 coding sequence is TGTGCCAGCAGTGACAACAGGGTGGTTTCAGGCTACGAGCAGTACTTC. Residues: CASSDNRVVSGYEQYF.

The rearrangement uses TRBV10-2 and TRBJ1-3; D remains ambiguous. The germline gives CDR1 WSHSY, CDR2 SAAADI. V was shortened by 3 bases and J by 4 bases, with 7 bases between the two germline ends. This CDR3 is built from 13 residues. The CDR3 bases are TGCGCCAGCAGTGAAGCGGGGGGAAACACCATATATTTT. It encodes CASSEAGGNTIYF.

The gene calls are TRBV29-1 and TRBJ1-2; D might be TRBD1 (5 bases). CDR1 is SQVTM and CDR2 is ANQGSEA in the germline V gene. The germline V and J ends were trimmed by 4 bases and 2 bases, with 11 bases remaining between them. The CDR3 is 13 residues long. CDR3 sequence: CSVGESGNYGYTF. Written as DNA, the CDR3 is TGCAGCGTTGGAGAATCAGGGAACTATGGCTACACCTTC.

The V and J genes are TRBV25-1 and TRBJ1-2, with D hard to call. Looked up from germline, CDR1 is MGHDK and CDR2 is SYGVNS. V shed 3 bases and J shed 1 base, with 3 bases lying between them. The CDR3 contains 12 residues. This CDR3 is CASSDGNYGYTF. The CDR3 DNA reads as TGTGCCAGCAGTGACGGTAACTATGGCTACACCTTC.

The rearrangement links TRBV5-1 to TRBJ2-2, with D maybe TRBD1 (5 bases). V was clipped by 2 bases and J by 0 bases, with 11 bases between them. Germline CDR1 SGHRS, CDR2 YFSETQ. The CDR3 runs 16 residues. The CDR3 region is CASSFGARANTGELFF. The CDR3 DNA is TGCGCCAGCAGCTTTGGGGCCAGAGCGAACACCGGGGAGCTGTTTTTT. The complete variable domain, with remaining parts taken from reference TRBV5-1 and TRBJ2-2, reads KAGVTQTPRYLIKTRGQQVTLSCSPISGHRSVSWYQQTPGQGLQFLFEYFSETQRNKGNFPGRFSGRQFSNSRSEMNVSTLELGDSALYLCASSFGARANTGELFFGEGSRLTVL.

The CDR3 DNA reads as TGTGCCAGCAGCCCATGGGGCTCTGGAAACACCATATATTTT. Translating gives CASSPWGSGNTIYF. This rearrangement joins TRBV14 to TRBJ1-3; D remains unclear. Trimming shortened V by 4 bases and J by 0 bases, and 7 bases separated the two germline ends. Per germline, CDR1 SGHDN and CDR2 FVKESK. The CDR3 totals 14 residues.

The chain carries TRBV5-1 and TRBJ1-4; D not resolved. Germline loops: CDR1 SGHRS, CDR2 YFSETQ. V was shortened by 4 bases and J by 5 bases, with 15 bases between the two germline ends. There are 15 residues in the CDR3. The CDR3 DNA sequence: TGCGCCAGCAGCCCCCGGGCAGCTACCAATGAAAAACTGTTTTTT. It yields the protein CASSPRAATNEKLFF.

In the case of this clone: Germline and junction disagree at one end, which may indicate a read error. The CDR3: CASCLGTPGYNEQFF. The CDR3 nucleotides read TGCGCCAGCTGCTTGGGGACACCGGGCTACAATGAGCAGTTCTTC. The gene calls are TRBV5-1 and TRBJ2-1; D possibly corresponds to TRBD1 (6 bases). Germline CDR1 reads SGHRS; CDR2 reads YFSETQ. The CDR3 sequence is 15 residues long. The variable domain in full, completed from reference TRBV5-1 and TRBJ2-1, reads KAGVTQTPRYLIKTRGQQVTLSCSPISGHRSVSWYQQTPGQGLQFLFEYFSETQRNKGNFPGRFSGRQFSNSRSEMNVSTLELGDSALYLCASCLGTPGYNEQFFGPGTRLTVL.

This chain connects TRBV29-1 to TRBJ2-7; no reliable D call. V dropped 1 base and J dropped 3 bases, with 7 bases sitting between them. The CDR3 contains 12 residues. In germline, CDR1 is SQVTM, CDR2 ANQGSEA. The CDR3 region has the DNA TGCAGCGTTGAAGGGAATGACTACGAGCAGTACTTC. This gives the protein CSVEGNDYEQYF.

This chain connects TRBV19 to TRBJ1-3; D unclear. CDR3 length equals 13 residues. Trimming removed 6 bases at V and 7 bases at J, with 13 bases between. Germline CDR1 and CDR2: LNHDA and SQIVND (reference sequence). CDR3 in amino acids: CASRVTARNTIYF. The DNA of the CDR3 is TGTGCCAGTAGGGTCACGGCGAGGAACACCATATATTTT. Full variable domain (rest looked up from reference TRBV19 and TRBJ1-3): DGGITQSPKYLFRKEGQNVTLSCEQNLNHDAMYWYRQDPGQGLRLIYYSQIVNDFQKGDIAEGYSVSREKKESFPLTVTSAQKNPTAFYLCASRVTARNTIYFGEGSWLTVV.

CDR3 residues: CATSRGLAGNEQFF. DNA for the CDR3: TGCGCCACCAGTAGGGGCCTAGCGGGTAATGAGCAGTTCTTC. The chain recombines TRBV4-1 with TRBJ2-1; TRBD2 agrees at 8 bases. The CDR3 runs to 14 residues. The germline CDR1 and CDR2 sequences are MGHRA and YSYEKL. The junction had 12 bases not matched to a gene; V was cut back by 10 bases and J by 7 bases.

The chain links TRBV27 to TRBJ1-1; no definite D call. Germline-derived CDR1 and CDR2 are MNHEY and SMNVEV (reference sequence). The CDR3 has 15 residues. V gave up 8 bases and J gave up 2 bases, with 18 bases separating them. The CDR3 DNA is TGTGCCAGCGCTCCAAACGCGGGAACAAACACTGAAGCTTTCTTT. Its translation is CASAPNAGTNTEAFF.